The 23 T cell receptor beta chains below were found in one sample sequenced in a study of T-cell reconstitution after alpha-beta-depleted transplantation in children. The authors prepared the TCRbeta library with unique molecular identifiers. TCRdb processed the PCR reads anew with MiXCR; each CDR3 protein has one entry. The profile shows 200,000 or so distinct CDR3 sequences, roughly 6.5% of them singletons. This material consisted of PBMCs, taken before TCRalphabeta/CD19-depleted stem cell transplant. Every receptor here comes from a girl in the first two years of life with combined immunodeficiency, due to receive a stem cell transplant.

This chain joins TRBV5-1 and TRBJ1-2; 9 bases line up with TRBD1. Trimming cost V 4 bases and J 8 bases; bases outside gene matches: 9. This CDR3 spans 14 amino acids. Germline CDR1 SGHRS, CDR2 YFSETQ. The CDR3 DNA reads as TGCGCCAGCAGCGCCTTAAACAGGGGGCTGGGCTACACCTTC. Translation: CASSALNRGLGYTF.

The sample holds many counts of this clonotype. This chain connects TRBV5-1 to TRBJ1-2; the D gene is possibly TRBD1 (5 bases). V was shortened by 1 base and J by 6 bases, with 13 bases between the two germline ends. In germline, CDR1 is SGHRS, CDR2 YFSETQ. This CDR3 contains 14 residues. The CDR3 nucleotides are TGCGCCAGCAGCTTGTCAGGGCCACAGGATGGCTACACCTTC. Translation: CASSLSGPQDGYTF.

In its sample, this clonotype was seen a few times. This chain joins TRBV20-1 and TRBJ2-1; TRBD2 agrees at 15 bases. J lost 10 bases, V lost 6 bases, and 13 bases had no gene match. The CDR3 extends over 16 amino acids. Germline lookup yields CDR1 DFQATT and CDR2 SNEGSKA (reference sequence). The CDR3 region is CSALPGLAGGLREQFF. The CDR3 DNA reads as TGCAGTGCCCTTCCCGGACTAGCGGGGGGGCTTAGGGAGCAGTTCTTC.

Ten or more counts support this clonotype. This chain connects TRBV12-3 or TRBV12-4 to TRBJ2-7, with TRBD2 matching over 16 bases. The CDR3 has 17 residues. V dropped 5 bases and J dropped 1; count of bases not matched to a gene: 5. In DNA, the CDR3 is TGTGCCAGCAGTCCCGGGACTAGCGGGGGGGCTTCCTACGAGCAGTACTTC. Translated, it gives CASSPGTSGGASYEQYF.

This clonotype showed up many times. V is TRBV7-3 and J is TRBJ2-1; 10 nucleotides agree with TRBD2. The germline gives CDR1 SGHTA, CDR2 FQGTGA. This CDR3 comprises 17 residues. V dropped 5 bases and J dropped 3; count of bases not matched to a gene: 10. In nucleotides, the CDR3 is TGTGCCAGCAGCCTTCTAGCTAGCGGGGGTTTCTACAATGAGCAGTTCTTC. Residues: CASSLLASGGFYNEQFF.

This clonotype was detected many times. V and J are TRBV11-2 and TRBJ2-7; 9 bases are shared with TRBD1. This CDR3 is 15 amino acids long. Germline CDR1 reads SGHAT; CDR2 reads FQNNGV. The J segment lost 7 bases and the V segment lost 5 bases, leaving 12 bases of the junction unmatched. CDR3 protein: CASSQWGDREKEQYF. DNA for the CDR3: TGTGCCAGCAGCCAATGGGGGGACAGGGAGAAAGAGCAGTACTTC.

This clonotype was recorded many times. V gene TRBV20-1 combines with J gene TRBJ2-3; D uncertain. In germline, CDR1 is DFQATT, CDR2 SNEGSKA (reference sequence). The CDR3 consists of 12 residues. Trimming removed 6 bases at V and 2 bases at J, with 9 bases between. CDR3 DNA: TGCAGTGCACCCGCCACCACAGATACGCAGTATTTT. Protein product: CSAPATTDTQYF.

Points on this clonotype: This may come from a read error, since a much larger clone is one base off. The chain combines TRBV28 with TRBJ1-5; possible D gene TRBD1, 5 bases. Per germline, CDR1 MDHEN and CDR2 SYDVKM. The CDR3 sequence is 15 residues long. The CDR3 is CASSSGQYSIQPQHF. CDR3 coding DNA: TGTGCCAGCAGTTCGGGGCAGTATAGCATTCAGCCCCAGCATTTT.

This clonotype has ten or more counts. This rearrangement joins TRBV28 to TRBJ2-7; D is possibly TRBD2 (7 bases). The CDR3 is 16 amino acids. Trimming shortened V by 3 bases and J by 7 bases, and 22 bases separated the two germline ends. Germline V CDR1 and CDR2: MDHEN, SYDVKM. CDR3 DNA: TGTGCCAGCAGTTTTGAAGAACAGAGGGGGGGAGAAGAGCAGTACTTC. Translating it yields CASSFEEQRGGEEQYF.

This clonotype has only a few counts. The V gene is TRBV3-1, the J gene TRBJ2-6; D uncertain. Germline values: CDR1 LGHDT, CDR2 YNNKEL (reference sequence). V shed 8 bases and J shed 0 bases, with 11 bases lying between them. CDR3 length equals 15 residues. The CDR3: CASSIPTSGANVLTF. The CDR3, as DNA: TGTGCCAGCTCAATCCCGACCTCTGGGGCCAACGTCCTGACTTTC.

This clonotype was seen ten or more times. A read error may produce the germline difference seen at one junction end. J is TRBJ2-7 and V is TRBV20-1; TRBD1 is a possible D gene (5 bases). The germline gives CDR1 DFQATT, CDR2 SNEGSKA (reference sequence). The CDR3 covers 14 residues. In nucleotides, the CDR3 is TGCAGTGCTAGAGTTCCAGGGCCCTCCTTCGAGCAGTACTTC. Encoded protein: CSARVPGPSFEQYF.

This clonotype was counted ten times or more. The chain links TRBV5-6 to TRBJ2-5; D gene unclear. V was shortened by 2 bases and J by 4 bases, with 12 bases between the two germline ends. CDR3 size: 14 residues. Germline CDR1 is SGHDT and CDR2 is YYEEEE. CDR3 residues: CASSFFGLGETQYF. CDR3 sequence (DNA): TGTGCCAGCAGCTTTTTCGGCTTGGGAGAGACCCAGTACTTC. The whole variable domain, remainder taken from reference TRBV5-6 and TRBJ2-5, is DAGVTQSPTHLIKTRGQQVTLRCSPKSGHDTVSWYQQALGQGPQFIFQYYEEEERQRGNFPDRFSGHQFPNYSSELNVNALLLGDSALYLCASSFFGLGETQYFGPGTRLLVL.

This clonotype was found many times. The CDR3 loop is CASSLGRGGTYEQYF. The CDR3 bases are TGTGCCAGCAGCCTTGGACGAGGGGGGACCTACGAGCAGTACTTC. The chain joins TRBV28 to TRBJ2-7; D may be TRBD1 or TRBD2 (6 bases each). This CDR3 has 15 residues. V was shortened by 6 bases and J by 2 bases, with 17 bases between the two germline ends. Germline V CDR1 and CDR2: MDHEN, SYDVKM.

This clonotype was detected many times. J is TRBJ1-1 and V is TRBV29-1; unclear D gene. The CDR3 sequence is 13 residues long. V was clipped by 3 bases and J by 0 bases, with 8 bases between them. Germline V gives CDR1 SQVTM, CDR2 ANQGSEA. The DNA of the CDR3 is TGCAGCGTTGACGGTCAGATGAACACTGAAGCTTTCTTT. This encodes CSVDGQMNTEAFF.

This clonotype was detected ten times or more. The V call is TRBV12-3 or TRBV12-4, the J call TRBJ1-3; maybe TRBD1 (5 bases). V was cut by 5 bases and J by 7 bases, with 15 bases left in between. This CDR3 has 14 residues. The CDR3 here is CASSPTGGVNTIYF. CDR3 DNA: TGTGCCAGCAGTCCTACTGGGGGGGTGAACACCATATATTTT.

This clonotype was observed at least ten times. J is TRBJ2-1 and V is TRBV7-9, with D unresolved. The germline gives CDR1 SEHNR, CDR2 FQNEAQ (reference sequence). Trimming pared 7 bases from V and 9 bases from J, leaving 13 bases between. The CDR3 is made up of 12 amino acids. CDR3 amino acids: CASKSSVGEQFF. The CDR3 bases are TGTGCCAGCAAGTCCTCGGTCGGTGAGCAGTTCTTC.

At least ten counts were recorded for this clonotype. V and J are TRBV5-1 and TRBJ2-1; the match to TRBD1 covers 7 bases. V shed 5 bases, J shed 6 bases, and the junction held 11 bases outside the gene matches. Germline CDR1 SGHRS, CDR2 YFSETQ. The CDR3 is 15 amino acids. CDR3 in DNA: TGCGCCAGCAGGTACGACGACAGGGTCTTCAATGAGCAGTTCTTC. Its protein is CASRYDDRVFNEQFF.

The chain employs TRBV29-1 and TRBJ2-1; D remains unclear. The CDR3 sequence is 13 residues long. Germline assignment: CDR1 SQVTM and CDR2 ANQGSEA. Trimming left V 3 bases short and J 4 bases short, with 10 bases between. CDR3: CSVEVPWYNEQFF. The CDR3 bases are TGCAGCGTTGAGGTTCCGTGGTACAATGAGCAGTTCTTC.

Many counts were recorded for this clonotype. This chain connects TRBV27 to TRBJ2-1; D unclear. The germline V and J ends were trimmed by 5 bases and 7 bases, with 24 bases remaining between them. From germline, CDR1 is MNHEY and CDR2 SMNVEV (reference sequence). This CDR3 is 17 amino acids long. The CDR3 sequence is CASSPHLATTGVNEQFF. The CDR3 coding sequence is TGTGCCAGCAGTCCCCACCTGGCGACAACCGGTGTGAATGAGCAGTTCTTC.

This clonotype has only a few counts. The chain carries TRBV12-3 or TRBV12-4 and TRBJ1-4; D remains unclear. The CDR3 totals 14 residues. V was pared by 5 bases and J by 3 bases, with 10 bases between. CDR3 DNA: TGTGCCAGCAGTGCAACACAGCCTAATGAAAAACTGTTTTTT. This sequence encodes CASSATQPNEKLFF.

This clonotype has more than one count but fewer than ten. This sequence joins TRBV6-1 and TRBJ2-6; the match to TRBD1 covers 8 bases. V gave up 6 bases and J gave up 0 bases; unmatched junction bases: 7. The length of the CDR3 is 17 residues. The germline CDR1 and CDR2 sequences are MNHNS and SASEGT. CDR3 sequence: CASSPGQGNSGANVLTF. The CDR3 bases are TGTGCCAGCAGCCCCGGACAGGGCAACTCTGGGGCCAACGTCCTGACTTTC.

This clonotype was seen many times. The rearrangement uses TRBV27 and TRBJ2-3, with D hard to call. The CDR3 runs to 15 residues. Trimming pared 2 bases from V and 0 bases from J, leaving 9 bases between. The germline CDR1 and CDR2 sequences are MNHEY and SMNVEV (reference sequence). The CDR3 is CASSLVGLSTDTQYF. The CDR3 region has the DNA TGTGCCAGCAGTTTAGTCGGGCTTAGCACAGATACGCAGTATTTT.

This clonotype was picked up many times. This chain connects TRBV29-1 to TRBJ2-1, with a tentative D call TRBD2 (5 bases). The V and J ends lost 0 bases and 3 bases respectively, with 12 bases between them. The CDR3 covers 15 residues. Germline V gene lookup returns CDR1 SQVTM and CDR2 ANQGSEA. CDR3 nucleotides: TGCAGCGTTGAAGATTCTAGCTTCCTCTACAATGAGCAGTTCTTC. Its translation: CSVEDSSFLYNEQFF.